These 15 T cell receptor beta chains share one sample of origin, sequenced in a study of response to subunit inactivated influenza vaccine. In TCRdb, the RT-PCR reads were re-called with MiXCR into one record per CDR3 protein. This table holds about 540,000 distinct CDR3 sequences, around a quarter found once. This sample was shared with a second study, whose subject was T cells expressing NK-cell markers. As that study records: 5'RACE template switching built TCR beta cDNA with unique molecular identifiers.

This sample comprised CD4+ T cells sorted from PBMCs, obtained 11 to 12 days after vaccination. Receptors were obtained from a middle-aged man who received an inactivated influenza vaccine.

The chain combines TRBV28 with TRBJ2-5, with D tentatively TRBD1 or TRBD2 (5 bases each). The CDR3 extends over 15 amino acids. With 10 bases removed from V and 7 bases from J, the gap between germline ends came to 25 bases. From germline, CDR1 is MDHEN and CDR2 SYDVKM. The CDR3 protein is CATKIGTANDWTQYF. DNA for the CDR3: TGTGCCACCAAAATTGGGACGGCGAACGATTGGACCCAGTACTTC.

This clonotype was picked up a small number of times. The chain links TRBV3-1 to TRBJ2-5, with TRBD2 as a possible D gene (6 bases). Per germline, CDR1 LGHDT and CDR2 YNNKEL (reference sequence). The CDR3 sequence is 15 residues long. V lost 7 bases and J 5 bases, leaving 20 bases between the germline ends. The chain's CDR3 is CASTRDSLRMETQYF. CDR3 sequence (DNA): TGTGCCAGCACCAGGGACTCCCTGAGGATGGAGACCCAGTACTTC.

The chain is built from TRBV7-6 and TRBJ1-2, with D perhaps matching TRBD1 (6 bases). The ends were cut back, 5 bases at V and 8 bases at J, with 18 bases in the middle. The CDR3 covers 14 residues. Germline assignment: CDR1 SGHVS and CDR2 FNYEAQ. The CDR3 sequence is CASSRDISLGGYTF. The CDR3 region has the DNA TGTGCCAGCAGCCGGGACATTTCCTTGGGAGGCTACACCTTC.

This chain joins TRBV24-1 and TRBJ2-7, with D unclear. In germline, CDR1 is KGHDR, CDR2 SFDVKD. Trimming removed 4 bases from V and 3 bases from J, with 15 bases in between. The CDR3 length is 15 residues. The chain's CDR3 is CATSELRLVLYEQYF. The CDR3 DNA sequence: TGTGCCACCAGTGAATTAAGACTGGTCCTCTACGAGCAGTACTTC.

This clonotype has only a few counts. J is TRBJ2-2 and V is TRBV12-5, with D maybe TRBD2 (5 bases). CDR1 and CDR2 (germline): LGHNT, FRNRAP. V was clipped by 6 bases and J by 6 bases, with 20 bases between them. The CDR3 loop spans 16 amino acids. This CDR3 is CASGLGLHGVSGELFF. The CDR3 coding sequence is TGTGCTAGTGGACTCGGACTCCATGGTGTATCCGGGGAGCTGTTTTTT.

This clonotype was counted a single time. The J gene is TRBJ2-5, the V gene TRBV7-2; 11 bases align to TRBD2. Trimming at V came to 3 bases and at J to 3 bases, leaving 3 bases not matched to a gene. Germline V gene data show CDR1 as SGHTA and CDR2 as FQGNSA. The CDR3 covers 15 residues. CDR3 protein: CASSFTTSGEETQYF. In DNA form, the CDR3 reads TGTGCCAGCAGCTTTACGACTAGCGGGGAAGAGACCCAGTACTTC. The full variable domain, in which reference TRBV7-2 and TRBJ2-5 provide the parts outside the CDR3, is GAGVSQSPSNKVTEKGKDVELRCDPISGHTALYWYRQSLGQGLEFLIYFQGNSAPDKSGLPSDRFSAERTGGSVSTLTIQRTQQEDSAVYLCASSFTTSGEETQYFGPGTRLLVL.

The V and J genes are TRBV24-1 and TRBJ2-3, with 9 nucleotides matching TRBD1. The V segment lost 3 bases and the J segment 5 bases; nucleotides outside the gene matches: 8. Germline loops: CDR1 KGHDR, CDR2 SFDVKD. The CDR3 is 16 residues long. The chain's CDR3 is CATSDPGQGREDTQYF. As DNA, the CDR3 is TGTGCCACCAGTGATCCCGGACAGGGGCGGGAAGATACGCAGTATTTT.

The table lists this clonotype with a few counts. V and J are TRBV5-5 and TRBJ1-4; 7 bases are shared with TRBD1. V lost 4 bases, J lost 3 bases, and 6 bases stayed unmatched. Per the germline V gene, CDR1 is SGHKS and CDR2 is YYEKEE (reference sequence). There are 15 residues in the CDR3. In nucleotides, the CDR3 is TGTGCCAGCAGCCCCGGGACAGTGCCTAATGAAAAACTGTTTTTT. Translating gives CASSPGTVPNEKLFF.

The chain uses TRBV3-1 and TRBJ2-7, with D perhaps TRBD1 (5 bases). The V end lost 2 bases, the J end lost 2 bases, and 13 bases lay between the germline ends. Per the germline V gene, CDR1 is LGHDT and CDR2 is YNNKEL (reference sequence). The CDR3 length is 15 residues. CDR3 loop: CASSQRQGVTYEQYF. CDR3 nucleotide sequence: TGTGCCAGCAGCCAACGACAAGGGGTAACCTACGAGCAGTACTTC.

This clonotype appeared a few times. The chain joins TRBV10-3 to TRBJ2-5; D ambiguous. The CDR3 totals 13 residues. The V gene's germline CDR1 is ENHRY and CDR2 SYGVKD. V was trimmed by 3 bases and J by 1 base, leaving 6 bases between them. CDR3 loop: CAISDGVQETQYF. The CDR3 DNA is TGTGCCATCAGTGATGGGGTCCAAGAGACCCAGTACTTC.

This chain uses TRBV6-1 with TRBJ2-2; 7 bases are a match to TRBD1. J was trimmed by 4 bases and V by 6 bases; bases with no gene match: 11. The germline CDR1 and CDR2 sequences are MNHNS and SASEGT. The CDR3 has 16 amino acids. CDR3 coding DNA: TGTGCCAGCAGCCGAGGACAGGTTTCGGGCACCGGGGAGCTGTTTTTT. Protein: CASSRGQVSGTGELFF.

The chain combines TRBV14 with TRBJ2-6; 7 nucleotides line up with TRBD1. Germline assignment: CDR1 SGHDN and CDR2 FVKESK. J lost 1 base, V lost 4 bases, and 10 bases had no gene match. The CDR3 is 18 residues long. CDR3 loop: CASSPEDRRLSGANVLTF. CDR3 in DNA: TGTGCCAGCAGCCCAGAGGACAGGCGCCTTTCTGGGGCCAACGTCCTGACTTTC.

This rearrangement joins TRBV2 to TRBJ1-5, with TRBD1 as a possible D gene (6 bases). The germline CDR1 and CDR2 sequences are SNHLY and FYNNEI. This CDR3 region has 13 residues. The V gene lost 5 bases and the J gene lost 7 bases, with 12 bases spanning the gap. CDR3 residues: CASSRTEVQPQHF. The DNA of the CDR3 is TGTGCCAGCAGTCGGACAGAGGTCCAGCCCCAGCATTTT.

This clonotype was counted a few times. This sequence joins TRBV29-1 and TRBJ1-5; D might be TRBD1 (6 bases). CDR3 length: 13 residues. CDR1 is SQVTM, CDR2 ANQGSEA, per germline. Between the trimmed V and J ends, which lost 7 bases and 4 bases, there was a span of 14 bases. The CDR3: CSAEQGPNQPQHF. The CDR3 nucleotides are TGCAGCGCCGAACAGGGCCCGAATCAGCCCCAGCATTTT.

The chain combines TRBV3-1 with TRBJ1-3; possible D gene TRBD1, 5 bases. The CDR3 extends over 15 amino acids. Trimming took off 6 bases at V and 0 bases at J, with 12 bases between the two ends. CDR1 LGHDT and CDR2 YNNKEL come from the germline V gene (reference sequence). CDR3 coding DNA: TGTGCCAGCAGTAAGGCCCAGGGCTCTGGAAACACCATATATTTT. It codes for CASSKAQGSGNTIYF.